This entry describes one T cell receptor beta chain. This entry is derived from a study of T cells in Graves' hyperthyroidism and ophthalmopathy. RNA transcripts served as the template for amplifying TCR beta CDR3 regions. A first-round RT-PCR of the TCR CDR3 used the HTBI primer set. TCRdb reprocessed the multiplex PCR reads with MiXCR, giving one entry per CDR3 protein. The sample holds roughly 660,000 distinct CDR3 sequences, around 16% seen once. Sequencing was done on a sample of blood. This TCR derives from a man over 45 with Graves' hyperthyroidism.

CDR3 coding DNA: TGTGCTAGTGGTTCCCAGACTCTGACAGGGGTGGTCAGAGATACGCAGTATTTT. It yields the protein CASGSQTLTGVVRDTQYF. This chain links TRBV12-5 with TRBJ2-3; TRBD1 aligns across 8 bases. This CDR3 comprises 18 residues. Looked up from germline, CDR1 is LGHNT and CDR2 is FRNRAP. Trimming cost V 4 bases and J 5 bases; bases outside gene matches: 17.